The T cell receptor beta chain under discussion was sequenced for a study of early T cells in non-severe SARS-CoV-2 infection. Separate cDNA molecules each had unique molecular identifiers attached to them. MiXCR, run by TCRdb on the 5' RACE reads, gives a single entry per CDR3 protein. The table has about 69,000 distinct CDR3 sequences, 3.5% to 6% seen once. There are many counts of this clonotype. The sequence was obtained from an adult who was a healthcare worker with PCR-confirmed SARS-CoV-2 infection or an uninfected control (not recorded which). The donor label of this sample is uncertain. Material: whole blood, obtained at baseline.

CDR3 coding DNA: TGTGCCAGCAGTTCCGCAGGGGGCGGGTATAATGGCTACACCTTC. This gives the protein CASSSAGGGYNGYTF. The chain combines TRBV12-3 or TRBV12-4 with TRBJ1-2; 8 bases map to TRBD1. The CDR3 extends over 15 amino acids. V shed 4 bases, J shed 6 bases, and the junction held 10 bases outside the gene matches.